This T cell receptor beta chain was profiled in a study of blood T cells in healthy people across ages. The study, taken as a whole, reports: In long-lived donors, naive CD4+ cell counts and diversity exceeded those of aged donors. Measured against age, TCR beta diversity per million T cells decreased in a roughly linear manner.

Peripheral blood samples of roughly 10 milliliters were drawn from each donor. Turning to this clonotype: No antigen is known for it.

Then a second PCR, running about 6 to 12 cycles, was carried out with a sample-barcoded 5' primer and a J-beta primer mix. Each cDNA molecule received a tag from a template-switch adaptor that had 12 random nucleotides. TCRdb independently ran MiXCR on the 5' RACE reads; one entry per CDR3 protein. The sample contains 650,000 to 1,000,000 distinct CDR3 sequences, roughly 46% of which appear only once. With 4 bases clipped from V and 2 bases from J, the junction kept 6 bases outside the gene matches. The CDR3 has 15 amino acids. CDR1 and CDR2 (germline): SGHNT, YYREEE (reference sequence). The specimen sequenced was blood. This clonotype was obtained from a man at least 80 years old in good health. V and J are TRBV5-4 and TRBJ2-7; TRBD1 agrees at 10 bases. CDR3 in amino acids: CASSPSGTGAYEQYF. The CDR3 DNA sequence: TGTGCCAGCAGCCCATCCGGGACAGGGGCCTACGAGCAGTACTTC.